A single sample gave rise to the 32 T cell receptor beta chains below, sequenced in a study of cytomegalovirus exposure and HLA in healthy donors (dated by TCRdb to about 2017). Receptor libraries were prepared by the immunoSEQ multiplex PCR assay. The multiplex PCR relied on a mix of 60 forward primers for TCR Vbeta segments and 13 reverse primers for TCR Jbeta segments. The clones in this table, taken by TCRdb from immuneACCESS, are in-frame only. Not every clone is retained; where verified, under half of the shortfall comes from an unresolved V gene, and the cause of the rest is unknown. The sample table shows 190,000 or so clones, and under 85% are seen once. In total, the top ten clones hold about 1.6% of the sample. The sample comprised PBMCs. Receptors originate from a man aged 50 to 59 in good health and CMV-seronegative.

This clone was detected only once. The rearrangement links TRBV6-5 to TRBJ1-2; D is unresolved. Germline V gene sequence: CDR1 MNHEY, CDR2 SVGAGI. This CDR3 contains 14 residues. With 6 bases removed from V and 2 bases from J, the gap between germline ends came to 13 bases. CDR3 nucleotide sequence: TGTGCCAGCAGCCGCAATACAATGAACTATGGCTACACCTTC. The encoded protein is CASSRNTMNYGYTF.

This chain links TRBV10-1 with TRBJ1-3, with D possibly being TRBD1 (6 bases). This CDR3 has 17 residues. Trimming cost V 3 bases and J 0 bases, with 15 bases left between them. In germline, CDR1 is WNHNN, CDR2 SYGVQD (reference sequence). CDR3 in DNA: TGCGCCAGCAGTGATCCACAGGGAAATGGCTCTGGAAACACCATATATTTT. Protein: CASSDPQGNGSGNTIYF.

J is TRBJ2-5 and V is TRBV18; 8 bases map to TRBD1. The CDR3 runs 13 residues. Looked up from germline, CDR1 is KGHSH and CDR2 is LQKENI. V lost 4 bases, J lost 2 bases, and 0 bases stayed unmatched. The CDR3 reads CASSRTGQETQYF. The CDR3 nucleotides are TGTGCCAGCTCACGGACAGGGCAAGAGACCCAGTACTTC.

The chain uses TRBV7-3 and TRBJ2-3; D possibly corresponds to TRBD2 (5 bases). The germline V gene encodes CDR1 SGHTA and CDR2 FQGTGA. This CDR3 comprises 16 residues. V was cut by 5 bases and J by 0 bases, with 15 bases left in between. CDR3 DNA sequence: TGTGCCAGCAGCCCCACCGCGGGCGCCAGCACAGATACGCAGTATTTT. This gives the protein CASSPTAGASTDTQYF.

The CDR3 is CASSFRGPNYGYTF. DNA for the CDR3: TGTGCCAGCAGTTTCAGGGGGCCAAACTATGGCTACACCTTC. V is TRBV6-5 and J is TRBJ1-2, with 8 bases that match TRBD1. Losses at the gene ends were 4 bases for V and 2 bases for J; bases not matched to a gene: 3. CDR1 and CDR2 (germline): MNHEY, SVGAGI. The length of the CDR3 is 14 residues.

V and J are TRBV10-1 and TRBJ2-7, with 9 bases fitting TRBD1. CDR3 length: 15 amino acids. Germline CDR1 WNHNN, CDR2 SYGVQD (reference sequence). The V gene end was trimmed by 6 bases and the J gene end by 1 base; junction bases not matched to a gene: 7. The CDR3 reads CASSPGQGKSYEQYF. CDR3 sequence (DNA): TGCGCCAGCAGCCCGGGACAGGGTAAGTCCTACGAGCAGTACTTC.

J is TRBJ2-4 and V is TRBV5-1; 9 bases line up with TRBD1. The germline CDR1 and CDR2 sequences are SGHRS and YFSETQ. Germline trimming cut 0 bases from V and 5 bases from J; bases unmatched to any gene: 6. The CDR3 covers 16 residues. The CDR3 protein is CASSLVGTGKQNIQYF. CDR3 coding DNA: TGCGCCAGCAGCTTGGTAGGGACAGGGAAGCAAAACATTCAGTACTTC.

The rearrangement uses TRBV19 and TRBJ1-5, with TRBD1 as a possible D gene (5 bases). CDR1 LNHDA and CDR2 SQIVND come from the germline V gene (reference sequence). There are 14 residues in the CDR3. With 4 bases removed from V and 2 bases from J, the gap between germline ends came to 9 bases. CDR3: CASSKGVGNQPQHF. The CDR3 DNA reads TGTGCCAGTAGTAAAGGGGTGGGCAATCAGCCCCAGCATTTT.

The chain recombines TRBV15 with TRBJ1-6; the D gene is possibly TRBD1 (5 bases). Trimming took 0 bases from V and 7 from J, leaving 13 bases between them. The germline CDR1 and CDR2 sequences are LNHNV and YYDKDF (reference sequence). This CDR3 contains 16 residues. DNA of the CDR3: TGTGCCACCAGCAGAGACCCGGGGGGAACAAATTCACCCCTCCACTTT. Its translation: CATSRDPGGTNSPLHF.

This clone was counted a single time. J is TRBJ1-2 and V is TRBV4-1; D call uncertain. This CDR3 region has 13 residues. V shed 4 bases and J shed 4 bases, with 10 bases lying between them. Germline CDR1 MGHRA, CDR2 YSYEKL. The DNA for the CDR3 is TGCGCCAGCAGCCCCCTATTAACCTATGGCTACACCTTC. Amino acids: CASSPLLTYGYTF.

This sequence joins TRBV7-8 and TRBJ2-7, with D tentatively TRBD2 (7 bases). Germline V gene sequence: CDR1 SGHVS, CDR2 FQNEAQ. The CDR3 is 17 residues long. V lost 1 base to trimming and J lost 4 bases, with 20 bases between them. DNA for the CDR3: TGTGCCAGCAGCTTAGTGGGGGCGTCAGCGGGGACATACGAGCAGTACTTC. This encodes CASSLVGASAGTYEQYF.

The chain has TRBV27 and TRBJ2-5; TRBD2 matches at 7 bases. Gene TRBJ2-7 matches the end of the DNA better, so the J call may be wrong. Germline V CDR1 and CDR2: MNHEY, SMNVEV (reference sequence). This CDR3 is 14 amino acids long. The CDR3 DNA sequence: TGTGCCAGCAGACCACGGACTAGCTCCTACGAGCAGTACTTC. The encoded protein is CASRPRTSSYEQYF.

The V call is TRBV9, the J call TRBJ1-3; TRBD1 is a possible D gene (6 bases). The CDR3 length is 13 residues. Germline lookup yields CDR1 SGDLS and CDR2 YYNGEE. The V gene lost 7 bases and the J gene lost 3 bases, with 11 bases spanning the gap. CDR3 residues: CASHREGGNTIYF. The CDR3 nucleotides are TGTGCCAGCCACAGGGAAGGTGGAAACACCATATATTTT.

The chain combines TRBV18 with TRBJ2-7; 9 bases match TRBD1. The germline V gene has CDR1 KGHSH and CDR2 LQKENI. Trimming took 8 bases from V and 2 from J; bases not matched to a gene: 7. CDR3 size: 14 residues. The CDR3 DNA is TGTGCCAGCACCTCCGGGACAGGGCCCTACGAGCAGTACTTC. It translates to CASTSGTGPYEQYF.

The chain has TRBV27 and TRBJ1-1; TRBD1 agrees at 7 bases. Germline V CDR1 and CDR2: MNHEY, SMNVEV (reference sequence). Germline trimming cut 0 bases from V and 5 bases from J; bases unmatched to any gene: 6. The CDR3 spans 15 residues. The chain's CDR3 is CASSLSGGDLTEAFF. DNA of the CDR3: TGTGCCAGCAGTTTATCAGGGGGCGACCTGACTGAAGCTTTCTTT.

DNA of the CDR3: TGTGCCAGTAGTCCCCGGGGGGGACACCAGCAGTATTTT. Translated: CASSPRGGHQQYF. This chain uses TRBV19 with TRBJ2-3; 8 nucleotides align to TRBD2. The V and J ends lost 5 bases and 11 bases, in that order; junction bases with no gene match: 9. The CDR3 spans 13 residues. The V gene's germline CDR1 is LNHDA and CDR2 SQIVND (reference sequence).

This clone was seen a handful of times. The chain combines TRBV2 with TRBJ2-2; D remains unclear. Per germline, CDR1 SNHLY and CDR2 FYNNEI. The CDR3 is 14 residues long. V was shortened by 7 bases and J by 7 bases, with 16 bases between the two germline ends. The CDR3 DNA is TGTGCCAGCACCCGGGTTTCTCTTAGCGGGGAGCTGTTTTTT. Protein: CASTRVSLSGELFF.

The chain carries TRBV7-6 and TRBJ1-2, with 11 positions matching TRBD1. The V segment lost 1 base and the J segment 4 bases; nucleotides outside the gene matches: 8. CDR3 length equals 17 residues. The germline CDR1 and CDR2 sequences are SGHVS and FNYEAQ. The CDR3 sequence is CASSLDGQGAILYGYTF. The CDR3 DNA follows: TGTGCCAGCAGCTTAGACGGACAGGGGGCGATACTCTATGGCTACACCTTC.

The rearrangement links TRBV6-5 to TRBJ1-1; tentative D call: TRBD1 (6 bases). V was trimmed by 6 bases and J by 1 base, leaving 15 bases between them. The CDR3 loop spans 15 amino acids. Germline values: CDR1 MNHEY, CDR2 SVGAGI. As DNA, the CDR3 is TGTGCCAGCAGGCGAGAGGGGGTGGGGAACACTGAAGCTTTCTTT. It is translated as CASRREGVGNTEAFF.

The chain joins TRBV30 to TRBJ2-7; 8 nucleotides line up with TRBD1. The ends lost 3 bases at V and 11 bases at J; junction bases unmatched: 12. The CDR3 loop spans 13 amino acids. Germline V gives CDR1 GTSNPN, CDR2 SVGIG (reference sequence). The CDR3 sequence is CAWSSTSGTGEYF. For the CDR3, the DNA is TGTGCCTGGAGCTCTACCTCCGGGACAGGAGAGTACTTC.

The rearrangement links TRBV7-2 to TRBJ2-7; a possible D gene is TRBD2 (5 bases). This CDR3 region has 13 residues. The germline CDR1 and CDR2 sequences are SGHTA and FQGNSA. V gave up 2 bases and J gave up 6 bases, with 11 bases separating them. The CDR3 is CASSLSSLGEQYF. The CDR3 DNA follows: TGTGCCAGCAGCTTATCTAGCTTAGGCGAGCAGTACTTC. Filled out from reference TRBV7-2 and TRBJ2-7, the complete variable domain reads GAGVSQSPSNKVTEKGKDVELRCDPISGHTALYWYRQSLGQGLEFLIYFQGNSAPDKSGLPSDRFSAERTGGSVSTLTIQRTQQEDSAVYLCASSLSSLGEQYFGPGTRLTVT.

V gene TRBV7-2 combines with J gene TRBJ1-3, with 8 bases identical to TRBD1. The CDR3 is 15 residues long. Germline V lookup: CDR1 SGHTA, CDR2 FQGNSA. The trim removed 3 bases at V and 3 bases at J, leaving 4 bases unmatched. The chain's CDR3 is CASSFQGAFGNTIYF. The CDR3 nucleotides read TGTGCCAGCAGCTTTCAGGGGGCCTTTGGAAACACCATATATTTT.

The chain employs TRBV4-1 and TRBJ1-2; D gene ambiguous. CDR1 MGHRA and CDR2 YSYEKL come from the germline V gene. Trimming cost V 4 bases and J 4 bases, with 13 bases left between them. The CDR3 contains 14 residues. The CDR3, as DNA: TGCGCCAGCAGCCCGACTCCTGCCGGCTATGGCTACACCTTC. Translation: CASSPTPAGYGYTF.

J is TRBJ2-1 and V is TRBV14, with D unclear. V gave up 1 base and J gave up 14 bases, with 12 bases separating them. Germline CDR1 and CDR2: SGHDN and FVKESK. The CDR3 is 12 amino acids. Here the CDR3 reads CASSQVGSKEFF. CDR3 bases: TGTGCCAGCAGCCAAGTGGGCAGTAAGGAGTTCTTC.

The chain links TRBV28 to TRBJ2-7; 8 bases are shared with TRBD2. V lost 5 bases and J lost 0; bases outside the gene matches: 3. CDR1 and CDR2 (germline): MDHEN, SYDVKM. This CDR3 has 14 residues. The CDR3 sequence is CASSEAGVSYEQYF. CDR3 coding DNA: TGTGCCAGCAGTGAAGCGGGAGTCTCCTACGAGCAGTACTTC.

The chain is built from TRBV9 and TRBJ1-1; 10 nucleotides line up with TRBD1. Germline values: CDR1 SGDLS, CDR2 YYNGEE. J gave up 3 bases and V 4 bases, and 3 bases lay outside the gene matches. The CDR3 runs 14 residues. The CDR3 DNA reads TGTGCCAGCAGCTGGGGGACAGGGGACACTGAAGCTTTCTTT. This gives the protein CASSWGTGDTEAFF. Variable domain in full (rest from reference TRBV9 and TRBJ1-1): DSGVTQTPKHLITATGQRVTLRCSPRSGDLSVYWYQQSLDQGLQFLIQYYNGEERAKGNILERFSAQQFPDLHSELNLSSLELGDSALYFCASSWGTGDTEAFFGQGTRLTVV.

This chain joins TRBV7-8 and TRBJ2-7; 8 positions match TRBD2. This CDR3 has 17 residues. Per germline, CDR1 SGHVS and CDR2 FQNEAQ. With 5 bases clipped from V and 5 bases from J, the junction kept 17 bases outside the gene matches. CDR3 in amino acids: CASSPARLALWGHEQYF. CDR3 coding DNA: TGTGCCAGCAGCCCCGCCCGACTAGCGCTCTGGGGCCACGAGCAGTACTTC. Full variable domain (outside the CDR3, taken from reference TRBV7-8 and TRBJ2-7): GAGVSQSPRYKVAKRGQDVALRCDPISGHVSLFWYQQALGQGPEFLTYFQNEAQLDKSGLPSDRFFAERPEGSVSTLKIQRTQQEDSAVYLCASSPARLALWGHEQYFGPGTRLTVT.

This sequence joins TRBV19 and TRBJ2-1; D may be TRBD2 (5 bases). Germline loops: CDR1 LNHDA, CDR2 SQIVND (reference sequence). This CDR3 comprises 13 residues. The V end was cut by 9 bases, the J end by 8 bases, with 17 bases between. CDR3 sequence reads: CASTSLWEDEQFF. The CDR3 bases are TGTGCCAGCACTAGTCTGTGGGAAGATGAGCAGTTCTTC. Variable domain in full (rest from reference TRBV19 and TRBJ2-1): DGGITQSPKYLFRKEGQNVTLSCEQNLNHDAMYWYRQDPGQGLRLIYYSQIVNDFQKGDIAEGYSVSREKKESFPLTVTSAQKNPTAFYLCASTSLWEDEQFFGPGTRLTVL.

The chain has TRBV9 and TRBJ2-7; TRBD1 agrees at 9 bases. With V trimmed by 4 bases and J by 4 bases, 3 bases remained unmatched. The germline V gene encodes CDR1 SGDLS and CDR2 YYNGEE. CDR3 size: 13 residues. CDR3 nucleotides: TGTGCCAGCAGCAAGGGACAGGGATACGAGCAGTACTTC. Translated: CASSKGQGYEQYF. The whole variable domain, remainder taken from reference TRBV9 and TRBJ2-7, is DSGVTQTPKHLITATGQRVTLRCSPRSGDLSVYWYQQSLDQGLQFLIQYYNGEERAKGNILERFSAQQFPDLHSELNLSSLELGDSALYFCASSKGQGYEQYFGPGTRLTVT.

The rearrangement joins TRBV9 to TRBJ2-3; D is undetermined. This CDR3 is 16 amino acids long. V was pared by 0 bases and J by 0 bases, with 11 bases between. Germline lookup yields CDR1 SGDLS and CDR2 YYNGEE. CDR3 DNA: TGTGCCAGCAGCGTAGCCCACAGCCATAGCACAGATACGCAGTATTTT. Amino acid sequence: CASSVAHSHSTDTQYF.

The rearrangement uses TRBV20-1 and TRBJ2-5; no clear D. Near its end, the DNA agrees better with TRBJ2-7, so the J call may be wrong. The germline gives CDR1 DFQATT, CDR2 SNEGSKA (reference sequence). CDR3 length equals 11 residues. The CDR3 nucleotides are TGCAGTGCTCTCTTTGCCTACGAGCAGTACTTC. Amino acid sequence: CSALFAYEQYF.

This clone is a singleton in its sample. This chain uses TRBV6-1 with TRBJ2-2, with 8 bases fitting TRBD2. This CDR3 is built from 16 residues. The germline CDR1 and CDR2 sequences are MNHNS and SASEGT. Unmatched junction bases numbered 4, after V lost 3 bases and J lost 1 base. CDR3 coding DNA: TGTGCCAGCAGTGACCGACTAGCGCGGAACACCGGGGAGCTGTTTTTT. This sequence encodes CASSDRLARNTGELFF.